Ten or more counts support the clone carrying this TCR beta chain. Antigen: not known. This sample was included in a study of Graves' ophthalmopathy and Graves' hyperthyroidism. Study as a whole: Where ophthalmopathy was absent within 18 months of follow-up, hyperthyroidism was stable. Findings and caveats of the study: Most thyroid clonotypes with frequency above 0.001 were detected in blood too.

The study amplified TCR beta CDR3 regions using RNA transcripts. An initial RT-PCR round employing HTBI primers preceded a second-round multiplex PCR. Via MiXCR, TCRdb re-called the multiplex PCR reads, giving one row per CDR3 protein. Seen here are some 1.1 million distinct CDR3 sequences, 35% to 45% observed once, and the top ten hold around 10%. CDR1 is DFQATT and CDR2 is SNEGSKA in the germline V gene (reference sequence). The CDR3 is 12 amino acids. Hyperthyroidism patients were newly diagnosed, ill under 2 months, and aged 18 to 65 years. In this cohort, patients with other autoimmune diseases, uncontrolled infections, pregnancy or lactation were excluded.

What was sequenced was peripheral blood or thyroid tissue (not recorded which). The genes are TRBV20-1 and TRBJ2-6; D is undetermined. The TCR originated in an adult man with Graves' hyperthyroidism. The CDR3 spells CSSTAGANVLTF. The CDR3 region has the DNA TGCAGCTCAACTGCTGGGGCCAACGTCCTGACTTTC.